Shown below are 22 T cell receptor beta chains from a single sample sequenced in a study of blood T cells in healthy people across ages (dated by TCRdb to the mid-2010s). Library prep was done by 5' RACE. TCRdb shows the sequencer as Illumina HiSeq 2500. The second PCR ran for roughly 6 to 11 cycles and used a J-beta primer mix along with a sample-barcoded 5' primer. TCRdb itself trimmed the public reads at Q25 with fastp, ran MiXCR and retained productive beta chains. Under each unique CDR3 protein, matching rows form one entry showing the most common genes and DNA. The table for this sample lists about 670,000 distinct CDR3 sequences; 52% of them were counted only once. The ten largest make up about 13% of the sample. The sequenced material came from blood. The source of these receptors is a woman older than 75 in good health.

The chain joins TRBV20-1 to TRBJ2-5, with D perhaps TRBD1 (6 bases). The J call is in doubt because the DNA end fits TRBJ2-7 better. CDR1 is DFQATT, CDR2 SNEGSKA, per germline (reference sequence). The CDR3 runs to 13 residues. CDR3 nucleotide sequence: TGCAGTGCTAAAAAACAGGGTCTGGGCGAGCAGTACTTC. This codes for CSAKKQGLGEQYF.

The table lists this clonotype with many counts. V usage is TRBV27 and J usage is TRBJ2-7; TRBD1 might be the D (6 bases). CDR1 and CDR2 (germline): MNHEY, SMNVEV (reference sequence). The CDR3 runs to 16 residues. V gave up 3 bases and J gave up 1 base, with 16 bases separating them. The DNA for the CDR3 is TGTGCCAGCAGTTTGAGCAGGGGCATCAGATCCTACGAGCAGTACTTC. It codes for CASSLSRGIRSYEQYF.

V gene TRBV7-8 combines with J gene TRBJ2-1; no definite D call. The CDR3 consists of 14 residues. Trimming left V 3 bases short and J 6 bases short, with 12 bases between. In germline, CDR1 is SGHVS, CDR2 FQNEAQ. DNA of the CDR3: TGTGCCAGCAGCTTCTCCCCCAGTGGCAATGAGCAGTTCTTC. Amino acids: CASSFSPSGNEQFF.

The chain combines TRBV12-3 or TRBV12-4 with TRBJ2-3, with D possibly TRBD2 on 5 matching bases. V was shortened by 6 bases and J by 4 bases, with 14 bases between the two germline ends. This CDR3 has 14 residues. The CDR3 DNA reads as TGTGCCAGCAGCAAAACTAGACGCGCAGATACGCAGTATTTT. It codes for CASSKTRRADTQYF.

The gene calls are TRBV27 and TRBJ2-4; D is possibly TRBD1 or TRBD2 (5 bases each). The V end lost 0 bases, the J end lost 13 bases, and 16 bases lay between the germline ends. The CDR3 consists of 14 residues. Germline CDR1 reads MNHEY; CDR2 reads SMNVEV (reference sequence). Here the CDR3 DNA reads TGTGCCAGCAGTTTATCGAGGGCAGGGCGAGAGCAGTACTTC. Protein: CASSLSRAGREQYF.

This chain connects TRBV3-1 to TRBJ2-3, with 7 bases that match TRBD1. Germline V gives CDR1 LGHDT, CDR2 YNNKEL (reference sequence). Trimming at V came to 6 bases and at J to 2 bases, leaving 8 bases not matched to a gene. The CDR3 has 15 amino acids. In DNA, the CDR3 is TGTGCCAGCAGTGGAATCGGGACAGACACAGATACGCAGTATTTT. Its protein is CASSGIGTDTDTQYF.

This clonotype has more than one count but fewer than ten. The V and J genes are TRBV29-1 and TRBJ1-4; a possible D gene is TRBD1 (5 bases). Germline V gene data show CDR1 as SQVTM and CDR2 as ANQGSEA. The CDR3 extends over 16 amino acids. Trimming removed 1 base at V and 3 bases at J, with 15 bases between. The CDR3 DNA is TGCAGCGTTGAAGGTCCCTCGGGGGAATCTAATGAAAAACTGTTTTTT. The encoded protein is CSVEGPSGESNEKLFF.

This clonotype was counted once. The chain is built from TRBV9 and TRBJ2-5; the match to TRBD1 covers 9 bases. The assigned J gene may be wrong: the sequence end matches TRBJ2-7 better. Per the germline V gene, CDR1 is SGDLS and CDR2 is YYNGEE. The CDR3 spans 14 residues. The CDR3 region is CASSVGQGRSEQYF. In DNA form, the CDR3 reads TGTGCCAGCAGCGTCGGACAGGGGAGGTCCGAGCAGTACTTC.

The table lists this clonotype with many counts. This chain connects TRBV28 to TRBJ1-2, with D possibly being TRBD1 (5 bases). This CDR3 comprises 14 residues. Germline loops: CDR1 MDHEN, CDR2 SYDVKM. The ends were cut back, 4 bases at V and 4 bases at J, with 13 bases in the middle. As DNA, the CDR3 is TGTGCCAGCAGTTCCAGAGGGGAGAGCTATGGCTACACCTTC. It specifies CASSSRGESYGYTF.

This chain connects TRBV12-3 or TRBV12-4 to TRBJ2-1, with TRBD2 matching over 9 bases. The CDR3 is made up of 16 amino acids. V lost 5 bases to trimming and J lost 7 bases; unmatched junction nucleotides: 12. CDR3 DNA sequence: TGTGCCAGCAGTCCCGGAGGAGCGGGAGGCAGTAATGAGCAGTTCTTC. Translating gives CASSPGGAGGSNEQFF.

As concerns this clonotype: It may be a read error: a sequence one base away is much more abundant. The chain couples TRBV7-9 to TRBJ2-3; 10 bases are shared with TRBD2. From germline, CDR1 is SEHNR and CDR2 FQNEAQ (reference sequence). V was pared by 8 bases and J by 5 bases, with 7 bases of the junction left unmatched. The length of the CDR3 is 14 residues. The CDR3 protein is CASLASGGIDTQYF. DNA for the CDR3: TGTGCCAGCTTGGCTAGCGGGGGCATAGATACGCAGTATTTT.

Comment on this clonotype: This may come from a read error, since a much larger clone is one base off. This chain joins TRBV11-3 and TRBJ2-7, with 12 bases matching TRBD2. After removal of 7 bases from V and 0 bases from J, the junction contained 7 bases not matched to a gene. The germline V gene encodes CDR1 SGHNT and CDR2 YENEEA. The CDR3 consists of 16 residues. CDR3 nucleotide sequence: TGTGCCAGCAACCGACTAGCGGGAGCCTTCTCCTACGAGCAGTACTTC. Translating gives CASNRLAGAFSYEQYF.

This clonotype came up a few times. A read error may be the cause here, since a much bigger clone is one base away. The gene calls are TRBV9 and TRBJ2-1; the D is unclear. Gene TRBJ2-7 matches the end of the DNA better, so the J call may be wrong. In germline, CDR1 is SGDLS, CDR2 YYNGEE. The length of the CDR3 is 16 residues. Here the CDR3 reads CASSVFYSSSYNEQYF. The DNA for the CDR3 is TGTGCCAGCAGCGTATTCTACAGTAGCTCCTACAATGAGCAGTACTTC.

This clonotype showed up many times. The chain has TRBV3-1 and TRBJ2-5; the D is unclear. This CDR3 has 14 amino acids. Germline CDR1 is LGHDT and CDR2 is YNNKEL (reference sequence). V shed 2 bases and J shed 2 bases, with 9 bases lying between them. The CDR3 region has the DNA TGTGCCAGCAGCCAATACCGGGCACAAGAGACCCAGTACTTC. Protein sequence: CASSQYRAQETQYF.

A few counts support this clonotype. V gene TRBV5-6 combines with J gene TRBJ1-2; D is uncertain. There are 13 residues in the CDR3. Germline-derived CDR1 and CDR2 are SGHDT and YYEEEE. The V gene lost 2 bases and the J gene lost 4 bases, with 9 bases spanning the gap. The CDR3 reads CASSFPEGYGYTF. Written as DNA, the CDR3 is TGTGCCAGCAGCTTTCCGGAGGGCTATGGCTACACCTTC.

The genes are TRBV5-1 and TRBJ2-7; 7 bases agree with TRBD1. Germline CDR1 and CDR2: SGHRS and YFSETQ. The length of the CDR3 is 14 residues. Trimming took 3 bases from V and 4 from J; bases not matched to a gene: 7. The CDR3 spells CASSWDSGRYEQYF. Written as DNA, the CDR3 is TGCGCCAGCAGCTGGGACAGTGGTCGATACGAGCAGTACTTC.

In this sample, this clonotype turned up many times. V and J are TRBV7-9 and TRBJ2-5; 7 bases agree with TRBD1. The trim removed 6 bases at V and 4 bases at J, leaving 8 bases unmatched. The CDR3 has 14 amino acids. Germline CDR1 reads SEHNR; CDR2 reads FQNEAQ (reference sequence). CDR3 nucleotide sequence: TGTGCCAGCAGGATCGAAGGGGGCTCAGAGACCCAGTACTTC. Protein: CASRIEGGSETQYF. Full variable domain (rest looked up from reference TRBV7-9 and TRBJ2-5): DTGVSQNPRHKITKRGQNVTFRCDPISEHNRLYWYRQTLGQGPEFLTYFQNEAQLEKSRLLSDRFSAERPKGSFSTLEIQRTEQGDSAMYLCASRIEGGSETQYFGPGTRLLVL.

This clonotype is a singleton in its sample. Germline and junction disagree at one end, which may indicate a read error. This chain links TRBV18 with TRBJ2-7; D not resolved. Germline CDR1 and CDR2: KGHSH and LQKENI. This CDR3 is 13 amino acids long. The CDR3 here is CASSPPAVNERYF. DNA of the CDR3: TGTGCCAGCTCACCACCGGCCGTTAATGAGCGGTACTTC. Supplemented by reference TRBV18 and TRBJ2-7, the full variable domain reads NAGVMQNPRHLVRRRGQEARLRCSPMKGHSHVYWYRQLPEEGLKFMVYLQKENIIDESGMPKERFSAEFPKEGPSILRIQQVVRGDSAAYFCASSPPAVNERYFGPGTRLTVT.

This chain joins TRBV25-1 and TRBJ1-1; tentatively, D is TRBD1 (5 bases). Germline loops: CDR1 MGHDK, CDR2 SYGVNS. The CDR3 is made up of 14 amino acids. Trimming stripped 1 base from V and 6 bases from J, with 12 bases between. CDR3 sequence (DNA): TGTGCCAGCAGTGAATGGTTCGACAGCGCTGAAGCTTTCTTT. This sequence encodes CASSEWFDSAEAFF.

This clonotype appeared once. The rearrangement uses TRBV2 and TRBJ1-1; TRBD1 aligns across 8 bases. Germline V gene lookup returns CDR1 SNHLY and CDR2 FYNNEI. The junction had 11 bases not matched to a gene; V was cut back by 6 bases and J by 5 bases. The CDR3 loop spans 15 amino acids. The CDR3 loop is CASRDPRGPGTEAFF. Written as DNA, the CDR3 is TGTGCCAGCAGGGACCCCAGGGGGCCTGGAACTGAAGCTTTCTTT.

The genes are TRBV9 and TRBJ1-1; D may be TRBD1 (5 bases). From germline, CDR1 is SGDLS and CDR2 YYNGEE. V lost 4 bases and J 5 bases, leaving 15 bases between the germline ends. The length of the CDR3 is 14 residues. The CDR3 nucleotides read TGTGCCAGCAGCCCAAGGGCAAAGGGGACTGAAGCTTTCTTT. Its protein is CASSPRAKGTEAFF.

The V and J genes are TRBV4-1 and TRBJ2-2; no reliable D call. Germline V gives CDR1 MGHRA, CDR2 YSYEKL. The CDR3 is made up of 18 amino acids. V was clipped by 4 bases and J by 0 bases, with 18 bases between them. The CDR3 DNA follows: TGCGCCAGCAGCCGAAACCAAGGCCAGTCTCCGAACACCGGGGAGCTGTTTTTT. Translation: CASSRNQGQSPNTGELFF.